Listed below are T cell receptor beta chains from one sample, sequenced in a study of T cells after yellow fever vaccination. TCRdb used MiXCR to reprocess the 5' RACE reads, holding one entry per CDR3 protein. This table holds 450,000 to 650,000 distinct CDR3 sequences, 20% to 25% found once. Sequenced here: PBMCs, sampled less than 25 days after the first yellow fever vaccination. Receptors originate from a man between 18 and 35 years old who received the YFV17D yellow fever vaccine. Both conserved end residues are part of each CDR3. Each record gives: clone size, V gene, J gene, D gene, CDR3 DNA, CDR3 protein. The D gene is left open where the match is weak. The size entry is marked missing in some rows and otherwise reads once, few, many or a size class.

NA	TRBV7-2	TRBJ1-1	NA	TGTGCCAGCAGCTTATCGTATCCGGGGGCTGTAGCTTTCTTT	CASSLSYPGAVAFF
few	TRBV28	TRBJ2-3	TRBD2	TGTGCCAGCAGTTTCGGACTAGCGGGGGGGCTTCGGAAGTATTTT	CASSFGLAGGLRKYF
NA	TRBV6-1	TRBJ1-2	NA	TGTGCCAGCAGCCCGCTAATGAGGGGGTCCCATGGCTACACCTTC	CASSPLMRGSHGYTF
NA	TRBV29-1	TRBJ2-1	NA	NA	CSVGGGTDDNEQFF
few	TRBV6-2/TRBV6-3	TRBJ2-3	NA	TGTGCCAGCAGTTACTCGGGCAGTGGGGTCGATACGCAGTATTTT	CASSYSGSGVDTQYF
NA	TRBV11-2	TRBJ2-7	NA	TGTGCCAGCAGATACTACACGGGCAGCCACGAGCAGTACTTC	CASRYYTGSHEQYF
many	TRBV12-3/TRBV12-4	TRBJ1-2	NA	TGTGCCAGCAGTTTTAGTGTGGACTATGGCTACACCTTC	CASSFSVDYGYTF
few	TRBV7-2	TRBJ1-4	TRBD1	TGTGCCAGCAGCTTACAGGGGGCTAAAGAAAAACTGTTTTTT	CASSLQGAKEKLFF
few	TRBV10-2	TRBJ2-7	NA	TGCGCCAGCAGTGACCGACGGGACTACGAGCAGTACTTC	CASSDRRDYEQYF
NA	TRBV5-4	TRBJ2-3	TRBD2	TGTGCCAGCAGCCCCCTAGCGGGGGAAGATACGCAGTATTTT	CASSPLAGEDTQYF
NA	TRBV6-2/TRBV6-3	TRBJ2-1	TRBD2	TGTGCCAGCAGTTATAGCGGGGGCCCAGGTGGTGAGCAGTTCTTC	CASSYSGGPGGEQFF
few	TRBV5-4	TRBJ2-2	NA	TGTGCCTCCAGGGCGCAGGGGAACACCGGGGAGCTGTTTTTT	CASRAQGNTGELFF
few	TRBV12-3/TRBV12-4	TRBJ2-2	NA	TGTGCCAGCAGGAGCTGGCAGGTCGGTTCCGGGGAGCTGTTTTTT	CASRSWQVGSGELFF
NA	TRBV9	TRBJ2-7	NA	TGTGCCAGCGGTACAGCCTACGAGCAGTACTTC	CASGTAYEQYF
NA	TRBV5-1	TRBJ2-1	TRBD2	TGCGTCAGCAGCGGGACTAGCGGGGGGGCTGGTGAGCAGTTCTTC	CVSSGTSGGAGEQFF
few	TRBV20-1	TRBJ2-3	NA	TGCAGTGCTAGAGATGTCTCGTCAGATACGCAGTATTTT	CSARDVSSDTQYF
many	TRBV18	TRBJ2-3	NA	TGTGCCAGCAGCCCCCCTGTGACAGATACGCAGTATTTT	CASSPPVTDTQYF
NA	TRBV12-3/TRBV12-4	TRBJ2-1	NA	TGTGCCAGCTCTGGGCGGGGGCTAACATACAATGAGCAGTTCTTC	CASSGRGLTYNEQFF
NA	TRBV6-1	TRBJ1-2	NA	TGTGCCAGCACCCCACGTATTCAGGGTTCGCATGGCTACACCTTC	CASTPRIQGSHGYTF
NA	TRBV11-1	TRBJ1-6	TRBD1	TGTGCCAGCAGCTATTCCGGGACAGGGTACTCCTATAATTCACCCCTCCACTTT	CASSYSGTGYSYNSPLHF
NA	TRBV7-8	TRBJ2-1	TRBD1	TGTGCCAGCAGCGAGGGACAGGGCGACAATGAGCAGTTCTTC	CASSEGQGDNEQFF
few	TRBV5-1	TRBJ2-1	NA	TGCGCCAGCAGCCCACTGGACAATGAGCAGTTCTTC	CASSPLDNEQFF
NA	TRBV9	TRBJ1-4	NA	TGTGCCAGCAGCGTAGCATCAGGTCTTACTAATGAAAAACTGTTTTTT	CASSVASGLTNEKLFF
NA	TRBV7-9	TRBJ2-2	NA	TGTGCCAGCAGCTTAGCAAGGCGGACCGGGGAGCTGTTTTTT	CASSLARRTGELFF
few	TRBV20-1	TRBJ2-7	NA	TGCAGTGCTAGAGATCTGGAGGGCCCCTCCTACGAGCAGTACTTC	CSARDLEGPSYEQYF
NA	TRBV7-2	TRBJ2-1	TRBD2	TGTGCCAGCAGTTACCGGACTAGCGGGGGCCCACGGAATGAGCAGTTCTTC	CASSYRTSGGPRNEQFF
NA	TRBV7-9	TRBJ2-5	TRBD2	TGTGCCAGCAGCTCGACTAGCGGGGCGCAAGAGACCCAGTACTTC	CASSSTSGAQETQYF
NA	TRBV14	TRBJ1-6	NA	TGTGCCAGCAGCCAAGACGCTCGTGGGGGTTCACCCCTCCACTTT	CASSQDARGGSPLHF
NA	TRBV27	TRBJ2-5	TRBD1	TGTGCCAGCAGTCTTCTCTCCACAGGGGTGCAAGAGACCCAGTACTTC	CASSLLSTGVQETQYF
few	TRBV5-1	TRBJ1-4	TRBD1	TGCGCCAGCAAGAATTCTGGACAGGCGCGTAATGAAAAACTGTTTTTT	CASKNSGQARNEKLFF
NA	TRBV30	TRBJ2-2	NA	TGTGCCTACTCGACCGGAGGCCGGGACACCGGGGAGCTGTTTTTT	CAYSTGGRDTGELFF
once	TRBV19	TRBJ2-5	NA	TGTGCCAGTAGTATTTCAGACGGGGCTGGGAAGACCCAGTACTTC	CASSISDGAGKTQYF
NA	TRBV19	TRBJ1-1	TRBD1	TGTGCCAGTAGTCCTCAGGGGGGGGTGGACTCTATGACTGAAGCTTTCTTT	CASSPQGGVDSMTEAFF
few	TRBV5-1	TRBJ1-1	NA	TGCGCCAGCAGCTTGGCTCAGGTCGGGGGCACTGAAGCTTTCTTT	CASSLAQVGGTEAFF
NA	TRBV10-3	TRBJ2-5	NA	TGTGCCATCAGTGAGGCCGTAGCCGGTGGGAGGGAGACCCAGTACTTC	CAISEAVAGGRETQYF
few	TRBV5-4	TRBJ2-7	NA	TGTGCCAGCAGCTTCTTCGATACTCGGGAGCAGTACTTC	CASSFFDTREQYF
NA	TRBV7-6	TRBJ2-3	NA	TGTGCCAGCAGCTCCGCGGGACACCCCACAGATACGCAGTATTTT	CASSSAGHPTDTQYF